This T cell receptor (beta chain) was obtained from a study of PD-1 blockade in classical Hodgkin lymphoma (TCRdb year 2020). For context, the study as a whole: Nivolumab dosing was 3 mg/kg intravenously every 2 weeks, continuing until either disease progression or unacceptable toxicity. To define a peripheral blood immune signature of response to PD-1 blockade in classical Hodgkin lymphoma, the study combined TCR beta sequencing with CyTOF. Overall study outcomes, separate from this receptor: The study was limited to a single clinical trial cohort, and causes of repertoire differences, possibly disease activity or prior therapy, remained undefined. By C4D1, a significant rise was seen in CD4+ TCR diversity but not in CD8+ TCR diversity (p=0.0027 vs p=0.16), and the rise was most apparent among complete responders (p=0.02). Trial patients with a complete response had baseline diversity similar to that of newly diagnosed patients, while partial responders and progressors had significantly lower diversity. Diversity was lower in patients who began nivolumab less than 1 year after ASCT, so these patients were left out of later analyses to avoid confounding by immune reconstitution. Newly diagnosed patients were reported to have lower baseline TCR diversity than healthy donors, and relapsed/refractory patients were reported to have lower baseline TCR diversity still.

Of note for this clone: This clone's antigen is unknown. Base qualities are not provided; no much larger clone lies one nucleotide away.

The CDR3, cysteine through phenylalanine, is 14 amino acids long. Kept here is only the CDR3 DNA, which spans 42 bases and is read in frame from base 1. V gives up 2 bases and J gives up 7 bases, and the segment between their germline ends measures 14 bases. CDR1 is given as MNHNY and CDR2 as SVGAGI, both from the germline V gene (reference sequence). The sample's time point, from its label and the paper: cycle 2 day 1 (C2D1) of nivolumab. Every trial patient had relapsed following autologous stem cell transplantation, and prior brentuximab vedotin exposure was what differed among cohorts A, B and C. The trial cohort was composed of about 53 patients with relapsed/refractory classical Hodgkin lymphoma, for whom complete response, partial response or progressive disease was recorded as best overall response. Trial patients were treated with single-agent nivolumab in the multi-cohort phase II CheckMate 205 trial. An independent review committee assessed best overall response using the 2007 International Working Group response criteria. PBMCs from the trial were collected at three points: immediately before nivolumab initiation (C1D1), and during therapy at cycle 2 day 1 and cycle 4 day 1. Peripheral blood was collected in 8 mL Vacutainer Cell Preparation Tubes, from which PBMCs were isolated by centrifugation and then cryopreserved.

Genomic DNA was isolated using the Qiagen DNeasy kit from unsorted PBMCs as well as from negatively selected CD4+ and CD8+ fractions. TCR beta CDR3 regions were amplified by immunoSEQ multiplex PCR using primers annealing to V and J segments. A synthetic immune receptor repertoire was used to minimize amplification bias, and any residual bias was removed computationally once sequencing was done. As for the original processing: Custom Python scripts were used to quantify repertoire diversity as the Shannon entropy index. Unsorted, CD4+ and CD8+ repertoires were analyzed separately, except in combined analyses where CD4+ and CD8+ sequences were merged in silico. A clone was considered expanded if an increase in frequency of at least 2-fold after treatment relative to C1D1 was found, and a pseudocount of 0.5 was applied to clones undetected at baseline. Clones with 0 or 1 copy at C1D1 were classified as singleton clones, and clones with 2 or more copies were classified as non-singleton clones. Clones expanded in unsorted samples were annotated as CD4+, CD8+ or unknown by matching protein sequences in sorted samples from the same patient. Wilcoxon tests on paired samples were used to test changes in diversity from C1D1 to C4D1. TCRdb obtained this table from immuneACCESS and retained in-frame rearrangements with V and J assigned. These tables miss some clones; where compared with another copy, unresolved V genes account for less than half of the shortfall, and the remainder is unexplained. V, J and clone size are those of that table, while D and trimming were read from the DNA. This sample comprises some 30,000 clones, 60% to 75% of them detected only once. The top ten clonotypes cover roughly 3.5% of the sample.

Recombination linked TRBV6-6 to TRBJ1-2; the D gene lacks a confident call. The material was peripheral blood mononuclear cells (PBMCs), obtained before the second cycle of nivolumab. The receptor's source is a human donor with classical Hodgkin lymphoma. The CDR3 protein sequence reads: CASSYKATRFGYTF. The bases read TGTGCCAGCAGTTACAAGGCCACCCGATTTGGCTACACCTTC.